This T cell receptor (beta chain) appears in the sequencing data of a study of T cell responses to AZD1222 COVID-19 vaccine. For the study at large: Timing groups of about 4 and about 12 weeks for second doses were pooled.

Concerning this clone itself: Its antigen is undetermined.

Study-wide results and caveats: Regions 160-218 and 743-854 held dominance among vaccine-associated CD4 TCRs, which spanned spike. There were repertoire samples only from the period after the peak T cell response.

Produced via immunoSEQ multiplex PCR; TCRdb's table is partial and in-frame only. The data show roughly 140,000 clones, with about nine tenths seen just once and roughly 4.7% held by the top ten. This CDR3 is 15 amino acids long. The germline V gene has CDR1 SGDLS and CDR2 YYNGEE. V gave up 4 bases and J gave up 6 bases, with 17 bases separating them. This chain connects TRBV9 to TRBJ2-1; D may be TRBD1 or TRBD2 (6 bases each). This sample comprised peripheral blood, obtained on day 0 of AZD1222 vaccination. The receptor was isolated from an adult in good health. This CDR3 reads CASSLRGRGINEQFF. The CDR3 DNA follows: TGTGCCAGCAGCCTACGGGGGCGGGGAATCAATGAGCAGTTCTTC.